The rows below give T cell receptor beta chains drawn from one sample of a study of multiple sclerosis patients with progressive multifocal leukoencephalopathy. Libraries were prepared by immunoSEQ multiplex PCR; TCRdb keeps only in-frame clonotypes and omits some of them. The sample contains approximately 30,000 clones, 90% of which appear only once. The sample was PBMCs, taken from a patient treated with natalizumab. The receptors originated from a human donor with multiple sclerosis. CDR3s include the opening cysteine and the closing phenylalanine or tryptophan. D genes are given only for firm matches. Rows give clone size only sometimes, using once, few, many, or a class for an expanded clone.

TRBV5-5	15	.	TRBJ1-3	.	TGTGCCAGCAGCGCCGGGACGGCCTCTGGAAACACCATATATTTT	CASSAGTASGNTIYF
TRBV5-5	15	.	TRBJ2-5	TRBD2	TGTGCCAGCAGCTTGGAGTGGGGAGGGTGGGAGACCCAGTACTTC	CASSLEWGGWETQYF
TRBV9	13	.	TRBJ2-7	.	TGTGCCAGCAGCGTAGGGACAGCCTACGAGCAGTACTTC	CASSVGTAYEQYF
TRBV29-1	15	.	TRBJ2-5	TRBD1	TGCAGCGTTGGTCGAGACCGGGACAGTCGGGAGACCCAGTACTTC	CSVGRDRDSRETQYF
TRBV28	13	.	TRBJ1-2	TRBD1	TGTGCCAGCAGACGCGGACAGGGCTATGGCTACACCTTC	CASRRGQGYGYTF
TRBV6-1	12	.	TRBJ1-1	.	TGTGCCAGCAGTGAATTGAACACTGAAGCTTTCTTT	CASSELNTEAFF
TRBV6-5	13	.	TRBJ1-5	.	TGTGCCAGCAGTATTCATAGCAATCAGCCCCAGCATTTT	CASSIHSNQPQHF
TRBV18	12	.	TRBJ1-5	.	TGTGCCAGCTCAGAGGGGGATCAGCCCCAGCATTTT	CASSEGDQPQHF
TRBV6-6	16	.	TRBJ2-4	.	TGTGCCAGCAGCCCAGCCGGCCGCGAAGCCAAAAACATTCAGTACTTC	CASSPAGREAKNIQYF
TRBV29-1	13	once	TRBJ1-2	.	TGCAGCGTTGATCGGGGGAAAGGGTATGGCTACACCTTC	CSVDRGKGYGYTF
TRBV10-1	16	.	TRBJ2-3	.	TGCGCCAGCAAACCCCGGGAGACTAAAGCCACAGATACGCAGTATTTT	CASKPRETKATDTQYF
TRBV7-2	14	.	TRBJ1-5	.	TGTGCCAGCAGCCAAAGCAGGGTAGCGCAGCCCCAGCATTTT	CASSQSRVAQPQHF
TRBV14	14	once	TRBJ1-1	.	TGTGCCAGCAGCCGAACTCGGGTGGTCACTGAAGCTTTCTTT	CASSRTRVVTEAFF
TRBV7-9	15	.	TRBJ2-2	TRBD1	TGTGCCAGCAGCTTTGGGACAGGGGGAATCGGGGAGCTGTTTTTT	CASSFGTGGIGELFF
TRBV11-2	17	.	TRBJ2-2	.	TGTGCCAGCAGCTTCCCCCCGGCAGGGGGGGATACCGGGGAGCTGTTTTTT	CASSFPPAGGDTGELFF
TRBV7-8	15	.	TRBJ2-3	.	TGTGCCAGCAGCCCTAGTCTGGGGAGCACAGATACGCAGTATTTT	CASSPSLGSTDTQYF
TRBV30	14	.	TRBJ1-2	.	TGTGCCTGGAGTGTTACCACAGGGTTCTATGGCTACACCTTC	CAWSVTTGFYGYTF
TRBV27	12	.	TRBJ2-2	.	TGTGCCAGCAGTCCAAACACCGGGGAGCTGTTTTTT	CASSPNTGELFF
TRBV7-8	15	.	TRBJ1-1	.	TGTGCCAGCAGCTTAGCGGGTAGAATGAACACTGAAGCTTTCTTT	CASSLAGRMNTEAFF
TRBV13	13	.	TRBJ2-7	.	TGTGCCAGCAGCTTGGACAGTGACTACGAGCAGTACTTC	CASSLDSDYEQYF
TRBV6-1	12	.	TRBJ2-7	.	TGTGCCAGCAGCCGATTCCGGGACCGGCAGTACTTC	CASSRFRDRQYF
TRBV30	15	.	TRBJ1-2	TRBD1	TGTGCCTGGAGTGTTGGACAGGGGTTTTTCTATGGCTACACCTTC	CAWSVGQGFFYGYTF
TRBV28	14	.	TRBJ1-2	TRBD1	TGTGCCAGCAGTTTTGGACAGGGGGGTTATGGCTACACCTTC	CASSFGQGGYGYTF
TRBV19	12	.	TRBJ2-7	.	TGTGCCAGTAGAGGTGGAGCTTACGAGCAGTACTTC	CASRGGAYEQYF
TRBV30	13	.	TRBJ2-7	TRBD1	TGTGCCTGGACGGGGACAGGGATATACGAGCAGTACTTC	CAWTGTGIYEQYF
TRBV19	13	.	TRBJ1-5	.	TGTGCCGTCGGGGCCGGTAGCAATCAGCCCCAGCATTTT	CAVGAGSNQPQHF
TRBV28	12	.	TRBJ1-6	.	TGTGCCAGCAGAGTCGGGAATTCACCCCTCCACTTT	CASRVGNSPLHF
TRBV7-4	17	.	TRBJ1-5	.	TGTGCCAGCAGCCATTTCAACAGGTGTAATAGCAATCAGCCCCAGCATTTT	CASSHFNRCNSNQPQHF
TRBV6-1	13	.	TRBJ1-5	.	TGTGCCAGCAGTGAGAACAACAATCAGCCCCAGCATTTT	CASSENNNQPQHF
TRBV5-4	15	.	TRBJ2-2	.	TGTGCCAGCAGCTTGATAGGGCGGGACACCGGGGAGCTGTTTTTT	CASSLIGRDTGELFF
TRBV7-2	14	.	TRBJ2-3	.	TGTGCCAGCAGCGGAAGACAGGGCACAGATACGCAGTATTTT	CASSGRQGTDTQYF
TRBV11-3	15	.	TRBJ1-2	TRBD1	TGTGCCACCCAAACAGACAGGGCCCACCTTTATGGCTACACCTTC	CATQTDRAHLYGYTF
TRBV11-2	14	.	TRBJ1-2	.	TGTGCCAGCAGCTTAGAGGGGCAGGACTATGGCTACACCTTC	CASSLEGQDYGYTF
TRBV5-6	15	.	TRBJ1-5	.	TGTGCCAGCAGCTGGGGAGTTCAGGGATTACAGCCCCAGCATTTT	CASSWGVQGLQPQHF
TRBV14	16	once	TRBJ2-3	.	TGTGCCAGCAGCCAAGTCGGGGGCGCTAGCACAGATACGCAGTATTTT	CASSQVGGASTDTQYF
TRBV18	15	.	TRBJ1-1	.	TGTGCCAGCTCACCGCCCTCGGCGACCCCCCCTGAAGCTTTCTTT	CASSPPSATPPEAFF
TRBV4-1	16	.	TRBJ2-1	.	TGCGCCAGCAGCCAAGACGGCGGGGTTCGATACAATGAGCAGTTCTTC	CASSQDGGVRYNEQFF
TRBV7-2	14	.	TRBJ1-3	.	TGTGCCAGCAGCCCCAGGGAAACTGGAAACACCATATATTTT	CASSPRETGNTIYF
TRBV4-1	13	.	TRBJ2-5	.	TGCGCCAGCAGCCAAGAGGGAAGGGAAGCCCAGTACTTC	CASSQEGREAQYF
TRBV19	11	.	TRBJ2-2	.	TGTGCCAGTTCTGACACCGGGGAGCTGTTTTTT	CASSDTGELFF
TRBV27	13	.	TRBJ1-5	.	TGTGCCAGCAGTTTTTCTCCCCGAGGGCCCCAGCATTTT	CASSFSPRGPQHF
TRBV5-4	13	.	TRBJ1-1	.	TGTGCCAGCAGCCCCTCAAGTACCCCTGAAGCTTTCTTT	CASSPSSTPEAFF
TRBV11-2	13	.	TRBJ1-2	.	TGTGCCAGCAGCTACACAGGGCGCTATGGCTACACCTTC	CASSYTGRYGYTF
TRBV5-6	14	.	TRBJ2-5	.	TGTGCCAGCAGCTTCCCCACAGGGTCTCGGGAGCAGTACTTC	CASSFPTGSREQYF
TRBV5-4	19	.	TRBJ2-1	TRBD1	TGTGCCAGCAGCTCGCGACAGGGGGCCCCCCGGAGCTCCTACAATGAGCAGTTCTTC	CASSSRQGAPRSSYNEQFF
TRBV7-2	15	.	TRBJ1-3	.	TGTGCCAGCAGCCCCAGGGTAGGCTCTGGAAACACCATATATTTT	CASSPRVGSGNTIYF
TRBV27	14	.	TRBJ2-2	.	TGTGCCAGCAGTTTCTTTGGTTACACCGGGGAGCTGTTTTTT	CASSFFGYTGELFF
TRBV29-1	13	.	TRBJ2-7	TRBD1	TGCAGCGTTGCCGGGACAGGGGGCAACGAGCAGTACTTC	CSVAGTGGNEQYF
TRBV5-1	14	.	TRBJ2-7	TRBD1	TGCGCCAGCAGCGTAGGACAGGGGACCTACGAGCAGTACTTC	CASSVGQGTYEQYF